This is a list of T cell receptor beta chains from one sample in a study of blood T cell repertoires in COVID-19. The data were produced by immunoSEQ multiplex PCR, yet TCRdb's version contains in-frame clones alone and is incomplete. Here the sample spans about 110,000 clones, under 95% being singletons. Sequenced material: peripheral blood. All receptors come from a woman aged 25 to 39 with acute or convalescent COVID-19. The CDR3 runs from the conserved cysteine through the conserved F or W.

v_gene: TRBV6-2/TRBV6-3; j_gene: TRBJ2-3; CDR3aa: CASSYVSGSTDTQYF
v_gene: TRBV7-8; j_gene: TRBJ2-5; CDR3aa: CASSPGTTKETQYF
v_gene: TRBV19; j_gene: TRBJ1-1; CDR3aa: CASSLGQVNTEAFF
v_gene: TRBV12-3/TRBV12-4; j_gene: TRBJ2-7; CDR3aa: CASSPRPGGQYF
v_gene: TRBV7-9; j_gene: TRBJ1-5; CDR3aa: CASSYRAQPQHF
v_gene: TRBV20-1; j_gene: TRBJ2-7; CDR3aa: CSASRRPAGEPGQYF
v_gene: TRBV2; j_gene: TRBJ1-4; CDR3aa: CASKRTVNEKLFF
v_gene: TRBV18; j_gene: TRBJ1-2; CDR3aa: CASSPITGDGYTF
v_gene: TRBV19; j_gene: TRBJ2-7; CDR3aa: CASSIQTGGYEQYF
v_gene: TRBV4-2; j_gene: TRBJ2-2; CDR3aa: CASSQGQGAAGELFF
v_gene: TRBV7-7; j_gene: TRBJ2-2; CDR3aa: CASSITGGDSTGELFF
v_gene: TRBV6-5; j_gene: TRBJ1-1; CDR3aa: CASRAGTGADTEAFF
v_gene: TRBV6-4; j_gene: TRBJ1-5; CDR3aa: CASSEGDRGPGNQPQHF
v_gene: TRBV7-3; j_gene: TRBJ2-3; CDR3aa: CASSLTGGSTDTQYF
v_gene: TRBV18; j_gene: TRBJ1-5; CDR3aa: CASSRNRGGDQPQHF
v_gene: TRBV19; j_gene: TRBJ2-1; CDR3aa: CASSPGLAGLYNEQFF
v_gene: TRBV5-1; j_gene: TRBJ1-1; CDR3aa: CASSLARNTEAFF
v_gene: TRBV14; j_gene: TRBJ2-7; CDR3aa: CASSHSGYEQYF
v_gene: TRBV30; j_gene: TRBJ1-5; CDR3aa: CAWSVAGDNNQPQHF